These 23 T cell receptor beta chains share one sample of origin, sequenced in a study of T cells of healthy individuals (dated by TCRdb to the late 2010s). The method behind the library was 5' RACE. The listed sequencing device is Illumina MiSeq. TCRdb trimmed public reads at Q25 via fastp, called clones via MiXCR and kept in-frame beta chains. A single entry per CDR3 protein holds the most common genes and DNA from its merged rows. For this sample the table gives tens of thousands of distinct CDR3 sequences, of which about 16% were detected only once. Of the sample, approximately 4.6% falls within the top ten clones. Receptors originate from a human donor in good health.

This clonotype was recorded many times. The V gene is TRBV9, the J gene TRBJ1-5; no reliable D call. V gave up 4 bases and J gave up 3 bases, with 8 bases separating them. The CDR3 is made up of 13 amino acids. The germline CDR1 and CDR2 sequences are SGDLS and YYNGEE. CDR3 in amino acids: CASSSAPNQPQHF. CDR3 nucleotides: TGTGCCAGCAGCTCCGCACCCAATCAGCCCCAGCATTTT.

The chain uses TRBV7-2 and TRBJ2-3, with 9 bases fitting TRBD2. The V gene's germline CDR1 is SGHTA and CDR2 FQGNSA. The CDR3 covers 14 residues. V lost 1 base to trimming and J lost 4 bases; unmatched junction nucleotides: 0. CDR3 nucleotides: TGTGCCAGCAGCTTAGGACTAGCGGCAGATACGCAGTATTTT. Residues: CASSLGLAADTQYF. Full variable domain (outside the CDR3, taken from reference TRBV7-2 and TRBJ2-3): GAGVSQSPSNKVTEKGKDVELRCDPISGHTALYWYRQSLGQGLEFLIYFQGNSAPDKSGLPSDRFSAERTGGSVSTLTIQRTQQEDSAVYLCASSLGLAADTQYFGPGTRLTVL.

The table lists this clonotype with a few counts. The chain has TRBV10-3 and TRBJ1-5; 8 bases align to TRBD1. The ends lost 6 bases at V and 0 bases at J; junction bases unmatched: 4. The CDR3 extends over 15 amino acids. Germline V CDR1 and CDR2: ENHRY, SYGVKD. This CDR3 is CAIRPTGDSNQPQHF. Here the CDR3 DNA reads TGTGCCATCAGACCGACAGGGGATAGCAATCAGCCCCAGCATTTT.

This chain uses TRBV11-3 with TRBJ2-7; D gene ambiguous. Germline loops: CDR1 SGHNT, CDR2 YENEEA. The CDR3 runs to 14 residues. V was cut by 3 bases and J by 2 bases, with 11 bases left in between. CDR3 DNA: TGTGCCAGCAGCTTTAGGCAGGCCCCCTACGAGCAGTACTTC. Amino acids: CASSFRQAPYEQYF.

The CDR3 DNA reads as TGTGCCAGCAGCGGACTAGCGGGAGGGCCGATCACAGATACGCAGTATTTT. Amino acid sequence: CASSGLAGGPITDTQYF. The rearrangement uses TRBV6-1 and TRBJ2-3; the match to TRBD2 covers 15 bases. With V trimmed by 6 bases and J by 2 bases, 6 bases remained unmatched. This CDR3 is built from 17 residues. The germline V gene has CDR1 MNHNS and CDR2 SASEGT.

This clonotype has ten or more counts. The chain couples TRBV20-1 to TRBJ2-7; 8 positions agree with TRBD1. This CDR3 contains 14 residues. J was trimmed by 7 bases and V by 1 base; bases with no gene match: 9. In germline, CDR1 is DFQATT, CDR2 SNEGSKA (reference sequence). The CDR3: CSARAPTGVGEQYF. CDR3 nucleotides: TGCAGTGCTAGAGCTCCGACAGGGGTGGGGGAGCAGTACTTC.

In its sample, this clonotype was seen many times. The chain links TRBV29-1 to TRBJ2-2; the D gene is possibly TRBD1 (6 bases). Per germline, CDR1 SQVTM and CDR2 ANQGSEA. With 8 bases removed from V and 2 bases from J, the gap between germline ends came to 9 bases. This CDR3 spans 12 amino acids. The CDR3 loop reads CSSGTNTGELFF. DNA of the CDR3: TGCAGCTCCGGGACAAACACCGGGGAGCTGTTTTTT.

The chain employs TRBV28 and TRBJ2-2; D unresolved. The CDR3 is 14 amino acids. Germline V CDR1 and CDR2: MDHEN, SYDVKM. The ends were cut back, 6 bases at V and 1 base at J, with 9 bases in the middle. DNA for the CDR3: TGTGCCAGCAGGCCCTCCAGGAACACCGGGGAGCTGTTTTTT. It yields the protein CASRPSRNTGELFF.

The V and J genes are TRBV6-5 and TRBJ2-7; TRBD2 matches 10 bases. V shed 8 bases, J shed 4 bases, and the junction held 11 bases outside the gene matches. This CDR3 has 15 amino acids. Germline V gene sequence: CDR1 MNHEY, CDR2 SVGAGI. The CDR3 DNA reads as TGTGCCAGCCGCTCTACTAGCGGGATGGGGTACGAGCAGTACTTC. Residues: CASRSTSGMGYEQYF.

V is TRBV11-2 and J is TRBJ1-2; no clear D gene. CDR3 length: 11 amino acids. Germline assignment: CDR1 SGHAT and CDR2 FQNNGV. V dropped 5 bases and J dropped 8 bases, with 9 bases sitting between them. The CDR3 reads CASSLSGGYTF. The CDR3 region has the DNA TGTGCCAGCAGCCTCAGTGGCGGCTACACCTTC.

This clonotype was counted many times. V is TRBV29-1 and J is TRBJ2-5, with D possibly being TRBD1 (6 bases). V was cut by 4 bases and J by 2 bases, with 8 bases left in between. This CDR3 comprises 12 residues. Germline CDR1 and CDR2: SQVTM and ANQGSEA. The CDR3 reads CSVGQGQETQYF. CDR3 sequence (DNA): TGCAGCGTTGGGCAGGGGCAAGAGACCCAGTACTTC.

The CDR3 reads CSARASGRRMAEQFF. CDR3 sequence (DNA): TGCAGTGCTAGAGCTAGCGGGAGAAGGATGGCGGAGCAGTTCTTC. V and J are TRBV20-1 and TRBJ2-1; TRBD2 matches at 10 bases. V lost 1 base and J lost 10; bases outside the gene matches: 10. Germline CDR1 and CDR2: DFQATT and SNEGSKA (reference sequence). The CDR3 length is 15 residues.

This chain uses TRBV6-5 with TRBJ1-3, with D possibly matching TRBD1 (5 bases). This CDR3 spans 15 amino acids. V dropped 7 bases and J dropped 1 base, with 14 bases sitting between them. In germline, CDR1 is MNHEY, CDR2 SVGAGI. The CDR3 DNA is TGTGCCAGCACCAAAGGCAGGGTGTCTGGAAACACCATATATTTT. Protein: CASTKGRVSGNTIYF.

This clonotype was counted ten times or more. CDR3 in amino acids: CSASSGYGTDTQYF. The CDR3 coding sequence is TGCAGTGCTAGTTCTGGGTACGGCACAGATACGCAGTATTTT. The chain combines TRBV20-1 with TRBJ2-3; no clear D. The CDR3 contains 14 residues. The V end was cut by 3 bases, the J end by 1 base, with 11 bases between. Germline V gives CDR1 DFQATT, CDR2 SNEGSKA (reference sequence).

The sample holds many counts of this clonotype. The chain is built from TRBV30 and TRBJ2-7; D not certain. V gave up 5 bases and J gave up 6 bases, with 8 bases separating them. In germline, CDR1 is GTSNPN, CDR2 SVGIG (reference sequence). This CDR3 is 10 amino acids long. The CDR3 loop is CAWGISEQYF. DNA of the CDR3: TGTGCCTGGGGCATCTCCGAGCAGTACTTC.

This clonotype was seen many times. The CDR3 spells CASSLTPQGLGGELFF. The CDR3, as DNA: TGTGCCAGCAGTTTAACTCCACAGGGTTTAGGCGGGGAGCTGTTTTTT. This sequence joins TRBV12-3 or TRBV12-4 and TRBJ2-2; TRBD1 might be the D (6 bases). This CDR3 comprises 16 residues. Trimming took 2 bases from V and 7 from J, leaving 17 bases between them.

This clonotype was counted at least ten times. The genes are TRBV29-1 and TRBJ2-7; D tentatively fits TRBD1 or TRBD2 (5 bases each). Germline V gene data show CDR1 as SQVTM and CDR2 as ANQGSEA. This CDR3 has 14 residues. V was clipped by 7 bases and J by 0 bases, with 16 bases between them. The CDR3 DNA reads TGCAGCGCCACCGGGACCCAGAGCTCCTACGAGCAGTACTTC. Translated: CSATGTQSSYEQYF.

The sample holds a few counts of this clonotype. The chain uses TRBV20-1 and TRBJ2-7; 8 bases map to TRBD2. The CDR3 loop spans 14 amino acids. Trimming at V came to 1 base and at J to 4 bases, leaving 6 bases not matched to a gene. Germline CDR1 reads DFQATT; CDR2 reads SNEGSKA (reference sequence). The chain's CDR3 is CSARGPAGAYEQYF. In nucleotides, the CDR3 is TGCAGTGCTAGAGGACCAGCGGGGGCTTACGAGCAGTACTTC.

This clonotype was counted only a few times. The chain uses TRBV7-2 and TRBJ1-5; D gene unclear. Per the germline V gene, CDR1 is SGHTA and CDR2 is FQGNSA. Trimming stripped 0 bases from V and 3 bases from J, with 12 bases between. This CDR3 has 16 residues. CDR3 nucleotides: TGTGCCAGCAGCTTAGCGAGTGGGCAGGCCAATCAGCCCCAGCATTTT. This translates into CASSLASGQANQPQHF.

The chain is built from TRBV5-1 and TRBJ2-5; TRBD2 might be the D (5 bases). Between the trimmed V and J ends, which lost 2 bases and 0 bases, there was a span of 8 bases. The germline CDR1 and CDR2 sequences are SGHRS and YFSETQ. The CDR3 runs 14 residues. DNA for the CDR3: TGCGCCAGCAGCTTCTCGGGGAACCAAGAGACCCAGTACTTC. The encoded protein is CASSFSGNQETQYF.

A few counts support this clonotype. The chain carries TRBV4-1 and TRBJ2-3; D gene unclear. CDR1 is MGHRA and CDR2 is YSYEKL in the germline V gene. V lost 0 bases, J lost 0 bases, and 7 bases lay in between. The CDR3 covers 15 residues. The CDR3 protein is CASSQERDSTDTQYF. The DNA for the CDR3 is TGCGCCAGCAGCCAAGAAAGAGATAGCACAGATACGCAGTATTTT.

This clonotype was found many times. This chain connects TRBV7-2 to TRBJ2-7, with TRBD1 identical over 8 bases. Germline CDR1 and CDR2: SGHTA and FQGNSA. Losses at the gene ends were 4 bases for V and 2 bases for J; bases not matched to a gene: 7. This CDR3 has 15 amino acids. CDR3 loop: CASSSPDRVAYEQYF. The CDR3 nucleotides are TGTGCCAGCAGCTCACCGGACAGGGTTGCCTACGAGCAGTACTTC.

CDR3 DNA sequence: TGTGCCAGCAGTTTCGGGGGTGGGGCCAACGTCCTGACTTTC. Its translation is CASSFGGGANVLTF. This chain joins TRBV12-3 or TRBV12-4 and TRBJ2-6; D might be TRBD2 (6 bases). Trimming stripped 3 bases from V and 3 bases from J, with 6 bases between. CDR3 length: 14 residues.